This entry is about one T cell receptor (beta chain). Its target is unknown. The study ran its PCR with 60 Vbeta and 13 Jbeta primers. Assay used: immunoSEQ multiplex PCR; TCRdb lists only in-frame clones, some missing. The top ten clones hold around 1.2% of a sample with about 100,000 clones, 80% to 90% of them seen once. V dropped 7 bases and J dropped 8 bases, with 18 bases sitting between them. CDR1 is MDHEN, CDR2 SYDVKM, per germline. The CDR3 consists of 14 residues. The sample belongs to a study of cytomegalovirus exposure and HLA in healthy donors. Whole-study results and caveats: According to a later analysis, most TCR beta chains associated with CMV appeared HLA-restricted.

This receptor was obtained from a woman aged 18-29 years in good health and CMV-seronegative. V gene TRBV28 combines with J gene TRBJ2-1; D gene uncertain. The sequencing input was PBMCs. In DNA, the CDR3 is TGTGCCAGCACCGAGACACCGCTGGGCGATGAGCAGTTCTTC. It translates to CASTETPLGDEQFF.